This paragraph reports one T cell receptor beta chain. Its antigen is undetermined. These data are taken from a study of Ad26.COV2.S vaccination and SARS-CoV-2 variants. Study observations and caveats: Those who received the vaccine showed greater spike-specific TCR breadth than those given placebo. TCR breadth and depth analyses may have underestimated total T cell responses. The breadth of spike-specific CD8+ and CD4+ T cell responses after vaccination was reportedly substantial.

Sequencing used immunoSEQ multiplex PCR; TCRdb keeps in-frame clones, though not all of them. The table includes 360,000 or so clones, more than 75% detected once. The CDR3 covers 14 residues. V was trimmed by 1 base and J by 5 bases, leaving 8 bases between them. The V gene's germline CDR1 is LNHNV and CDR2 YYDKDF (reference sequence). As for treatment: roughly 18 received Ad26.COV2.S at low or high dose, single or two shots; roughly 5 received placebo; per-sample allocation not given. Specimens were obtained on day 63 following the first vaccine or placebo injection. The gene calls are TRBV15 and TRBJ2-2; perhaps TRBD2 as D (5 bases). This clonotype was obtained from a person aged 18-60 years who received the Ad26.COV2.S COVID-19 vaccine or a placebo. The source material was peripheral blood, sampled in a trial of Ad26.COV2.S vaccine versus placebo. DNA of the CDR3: TGTGCCACCAGCAGAGGAGGGTGGACCGGGGAGCTGTTTTTT. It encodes CATSRGGWTGELFF.